This entry lists 3 T cell receptor beta chains sequenced from one sample in a study of identical twins. TCRdb re-called the 5' RACE reads with MiXCR, one entry per CDR3 protein. The top ten clones hold 1.5% to 2% of a sample with 640,000 or so distinct CDR3 sequences, 5.5% to 6.5% of them seen once. The sample taken for sequencing was naive T cells sorted from blood. The receptors here all came from a man younger than 30 in good health.

The gene calls are TRBV20-1 and TRBJ2-1, with 8 bases fitting TRBD2. Unmatched junction bases numbered 9, after V lost 5 bases and J lost 6 bases. There are 14 residues in the CDR3. Germline V CDR1 and CDR2: DFQATT, SNEGSKA (reference sequence). The CDR3 region is CSAGRVGRANEQFF. DNA of the CDR3: TGCAGTGCTGGGCGAGTCGGGAGGGCCAATGAGCAGTTCTTC.

This chain joins TRBV7-9 and TRBJ2-2, with D possibly being TRBD2 (5 bases). This CDR3 spans 15 amino acids. Germline lookup yields CDR1 SEHNR and CDR2 FQNEAQ (reference sequence). Trimming removed 6 bases at V and 0 bases at J, with 11 bases between. The CDR3 sequence: CASSSRSANTGELFF. CDR3 nucleotide sequence: TGTGCCAGCAGTTCCCGTAGCGCGAACACCGGGGAGCTGTTTTTT.

This clonotype was observed a few times. V gene TRBV7-2 combines with J gene TRBJ2-3, with D hard to call. The germline V gene encodes CDR1 SGHTA and CDR2 FQGNSA. Trimming left V 0 bases short and J 3 bases short, with 10 bases between. The CDR3 is 15 amino acids. The CDR3 nucleotides read TGTGCCAGCAGCTTAGCGCCACCCCCTACAGATACGCAGTATTTT. This encodes CASSLAPPPTDTQYF. Filled out from reference TRBV7-2 and TRBJ2-3, the complete variable domain reads GAGVSQSPSNKVTEKGKDVELRCDPISGHTALYWYRQSLGQGLEFLIYFQGNSAPDKSGLPSDRFSAERTGGSVSTLTIQRTQQEDSAVYLCASSLAPPPTDTQYFGPGTRLTVL.